This T cell receptor (beta chain) was sequenced in a study of identical twins. CDR1 is MDHEN, CDR2 SYDVKM, per germline. The CDR3 totals 13 residues. The V gene end was trimmed by 7 bases and the J gene end by 3 bases; junction bases not matched to a gene: 5. TCRdb re-called the 5' RACE reads with MiXCR, one entry per CDR3 protein. The data show roughly 240,000 distinct CDR3 sequences, about 7% seen once. The sample also formed part of further work on yellow fever vaccine responses in identical twins.

Sequencing was performed on memory (CD45RO+) T cells sorted from blood. The rearrangement joins TRBV28 to TRBJ2-7; 8 bases match TRBD2. The clonotype comes from a woman aged 18-29 years in good health. The CDR3 loop reads CASTAGADYEQYF. The CDR3 DNA sequence: TGTGCCAGCACAGCGGGAGCGGACTACGAGCAGTACTTC.